This T cell receptor beta chain originates from a study of T cells in Graves' hyperthyroidism and ophthalmopathy. Details on this clonotype: Its antigen is undetermined.

Template material for amplifying TCR beta CDR3 regions consisted of RNA transcripts. A set of HTBI primers served as the primers for a first-round RT-PCR of the TCR CDR3. TCRdb re-analysed the multiplex PCR reads in MiXCR, keeping a single row per CDR3 protein. Of about 580,000 distinct CDR3 sequences in the sample, under 60% were seen once. This CDR3 is 15 amino acids long. Germline V CDR1 and CDR2: ENHRY, SYGVKD. V dropped 3 bases and J dropped 3 bases, with 14 bases sitting between them. Findings and limits, study-wide: Ophthalmopathy cases were set apart from stable hyperthyroidism by a 13 V-J model.

Calling Graves' hyperthyroidism stable meant ophthalmopathy did not progress within 18 months. The study enrolled patients aged 18 to 65 with newly diagnosed hyperthyroidism of under 2 months' duration. Every diagnosis used clinical symptoms, serum thyroxine and TRAb, thyroid ultrasound and orbital computed tomography. The sequenced sample was peripheral blood or thyroid tissue (not recorded which). The genes are TRBV10-3 and TRBJ1-1; D may be TRBD1 (5 bases). The sequence derives from a woman aged 18-29 years with Graves' hyperthyroidism. Here the CDR3 reads CAISDVGSGDTEAFF. In nucleotides, the CDR3 is TGTGCCATCAGTGATGTCGGGTCGGGGGACACTGAAGCTTTCTTT.